This section outlines one T cell receptor beta chain sequence together with its context. The data derive from a study of blood T cell repertoires in COVID-19. At the level of the study: Nucleic acid was either cDNA or gDNA, and it came from T cells, B-cell-depleted T cells, or PBMCs.

Assignments of participants to cohorts depended upon their own reported clinical history. Under the authors' procedure: Nucleated cell number was recorded as an estimate derived from reference gene primer amplification. TCRdb's copy holds only in-frame clones and misses some; the assay was immunoSEQ multiplex PCR. The V and J calls and clone size come from that table; D and trimming were worked out from the DNA. Of almost 400,000 clones listed, roughly 90% are singletons. The CDR3 extends over 16 amino acids. Germline V gene sequence: CDR1 MNHEY, CDR2 SVGEGT. V shed 5 bases, J shed 0 bases, and the junction held 5 bases outside the gene matches.

Input material: PBMCs or T cells enriched from blood (not recorded which). The sequence came from a woman in her 30s with acute COVID-19. This rearrangement joins TRBV6-2 or TRBV6-3 to TRBJ2-4; TRBD2 matches at 9 bases. CDR3 nucleotide sequence: TGTGCCAGCAGTACCGCGGGGGGGGTAGCCAAAAACATTCAGTACTTC. This encodes CASSTAGGVAKNIQYF.